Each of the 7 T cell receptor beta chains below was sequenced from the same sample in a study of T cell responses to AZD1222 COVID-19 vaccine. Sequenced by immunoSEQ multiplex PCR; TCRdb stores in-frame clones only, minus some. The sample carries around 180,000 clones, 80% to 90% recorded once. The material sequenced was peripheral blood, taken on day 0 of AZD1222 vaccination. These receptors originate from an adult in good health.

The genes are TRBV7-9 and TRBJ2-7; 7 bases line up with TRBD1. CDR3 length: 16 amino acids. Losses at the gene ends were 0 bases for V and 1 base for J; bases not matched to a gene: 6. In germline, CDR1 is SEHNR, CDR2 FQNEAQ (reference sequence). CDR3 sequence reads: CASSLAGAGGSYEQYF. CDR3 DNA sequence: TGTGCCAGCAGCTTAGCCGGGGCAGGGGGATCCTACGAGCAGTACTTC.

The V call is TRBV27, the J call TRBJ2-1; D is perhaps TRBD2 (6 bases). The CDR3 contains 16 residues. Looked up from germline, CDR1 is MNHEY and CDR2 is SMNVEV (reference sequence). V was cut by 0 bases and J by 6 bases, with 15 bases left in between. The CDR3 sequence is CASSLSLRGIVNEQFF. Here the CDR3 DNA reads TGTGCCAGCAGTTTATCCTTGCGGGGAATAGTCAATGAGCAGTTCTTC.

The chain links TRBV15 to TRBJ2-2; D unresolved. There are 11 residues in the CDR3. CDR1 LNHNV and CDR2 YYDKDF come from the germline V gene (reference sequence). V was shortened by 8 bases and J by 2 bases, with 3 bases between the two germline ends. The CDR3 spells CATSNTGELFF. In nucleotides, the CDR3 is TGTGCCACCTCAAACACCGGGGAGCTGTTTTTT.

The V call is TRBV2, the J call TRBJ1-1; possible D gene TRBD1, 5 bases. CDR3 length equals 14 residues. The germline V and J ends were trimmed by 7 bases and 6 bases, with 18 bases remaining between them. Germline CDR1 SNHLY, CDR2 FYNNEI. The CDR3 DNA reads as TGTGCCAGCATGGGGAGCTCAGGGTCAGCTGAAGCTTTCTTT. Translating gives CASMGSSGSAEAFF.

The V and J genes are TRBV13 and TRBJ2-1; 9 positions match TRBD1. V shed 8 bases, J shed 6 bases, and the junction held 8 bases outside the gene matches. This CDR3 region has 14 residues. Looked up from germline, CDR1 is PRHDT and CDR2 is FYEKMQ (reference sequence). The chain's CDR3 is CASGPRTGANEQFF. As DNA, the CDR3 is TGTGCCAGCGGCCCCCGGACAGGGGCCAATGAGCAGTTCTTC.

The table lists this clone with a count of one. The CDR3: CASSQNRGQYGYTF. In nucleotides, the CDR3 is TGTGCCAGCAGCCAGAACAGGGGGCAGTATGGCTACACCTTC. The chain is built from TRBV5-4 and TRBJ1-2; 9 bases match TRBD1. The CDR3 loop spans 14 amino acids. Germline V gene data show CDR1 as SGHNT and CDR2 as YYREEE (reference sequence). Trimming cost V 4 bases and J 5 bases; bases outside gene matches: 6.

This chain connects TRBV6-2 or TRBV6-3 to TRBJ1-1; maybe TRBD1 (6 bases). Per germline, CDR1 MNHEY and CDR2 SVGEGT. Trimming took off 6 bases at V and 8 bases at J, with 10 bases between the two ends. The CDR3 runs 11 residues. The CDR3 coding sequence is TGTGCCAGCAGCCTCACAGGGGAAGCTTTCTTT. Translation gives CASSLTGEAFF.